The rows below give T cell receptor beta chains drawn from one sample of a study of shared clonotypes between healthy human individuals. Here immunoSEQ multiplex PCR was the method, and the copy in TCRdb shows in-frame clones only, minus some. The data hold 1,500,000 or so clones, with approximately 98.5% observed a single time. The sequencing input was naive CD4+ T cells sorted from blood. Source of these receptors: a man under 40 in good health. Both conserved end residues are part of each CDR3. A D gene is named only where the DNA matches it firmly. Expanded clones are given a class, and other clones once, few, many or no size at all.

j_call v_call d_call clone_size cdr3_nt cdr3_aa
TRBJ2-1 TRBV12-5 TRBD2 . TGTGCTAGTGGTCCCCGGGCGGGGGGCCCCTACAATGAGCAGTTCTTC CASGPRAGGPYNEQFF
TRBJ2-7 TRBV15 . . TGTGCCACCAGCAGAGATAAAGGGACCGCCGAGCAGTACTTC CATSRDKGTAEQYF
TRBJ2-1 TRBV29-1 TRBD1 . TGCAGCGCCCGACAGGGATACAATGAGCAGTTCTTC CSARQGYNEQFF
TRBJ2-3 TRBV9 . . TGTGCCAGCAGCGTAGGAGAGGGCATTGGAACAGATACGCAGTATTTT CASSVGEGIGTDTQYF
TRBJ1-5 TRBV12-2 . . TGTGCAAGTCGCTCGTGGGACTGTGCGGGGCAGCCCCAGCATTTT CASRSWDCAGQPQHF
TRBJ2-5 TRBV7-8 . . TGTGCCAGCAGCCCCCGGGTAAGGGAGACCCAGTACTTC CASSPRVRETQYF
TRBJ2-7 TRBV5-1 . . TGCGCCAGCAGCTTAGCCTTAGGGGGGGCGAACTCCTACGAGCAGTACTTC CASSLALGGANSYEQYF
TRBJ2-5 TRBV5-1 TRBD2 . TGCGCCAGCAGGAAACTAGCGGGGTACCAAGAGACCCAGTACTTC CASRKLAGYQETQYF
TRBJ2-3 TRBV29-1 . . TGCAGCGTTGAGGACGCAGGGGATACGCAGTATTTT CSVEDAGDTQYF
TRBJ1-2 TRBV18 TRBD1 . TGTGCCAGCTCACCGGGAACAGGGGGATATGGCTACACCTTC CASSPGTGGYGYTF
TRBJ2-7 TRBV11-3 . . TGTGCCAGCAGCTTATTGCTGGGCAACGAGCAGTACTTC CASSLLLGNEQYF
TRBJ2-3 TRBV6-1 TRBD2 . TGTGCCAGCAGTGAAAGGGGATTGGGGACTAGCGCAGATACGCAGTATTTT CASSERGLGTSADTQYF
TRBJ2-7 TRBV6-1 . . TGTGCCAGCAGTGAACACGGGAACTCCTACGAGCAGTACTTC CASSEHGNSYEQYF
TRBJ2-7 TRBV18 . . TGTGCCAGCCACATCCACGAAGGGAGACCCTACGAGCAGTACTTC CASHIHEGRPYEQYF
TRBJ1-2 TRBV29-1 . . TGCAGCGTAGCTCCGACAGTAAACGCTGGCTACACCTTC CSVAPTVNAGYTF
TRBJ1-3 TRBV19 . . TGTGCCAGTAGTATCCAAGGTCTCGGCTCTGGAAACACCATATATTTT CASSIQGLGSGNTIYF
TRBJ2-1 TRBV18 TRBD1 . TGTGCCAGCTCACCACTCCCCGGGACAGCCATTATCTCCTACAATGAGCAGTTCTTC CASSPLPGTAIISYNEQFF
TRBJ2-1 TRBV5-8 TRBD1 . TGTGCCAGCAGCTCCCGGGACAGGGGTAGCGACAATGAGCAGTTCTTC CASSSRDRGSDNEQFF
TRBJ2-7 TRBV19 TRBD1 . TGTGCCAGCAGTGGACAGGGGTATTCCTACGAGCAGTACTTC CASSGQGYSYEQYF
TRBJ2-5 TRBV7-2 . . TGTGCCAGCAGCCTCCAACGGACCCAGTACTTC CASSLQRTQYF
TRBJ1-5 TRBV28 . . TGTGCCAGCAGCCAAACGAGTGGGGGGCCCCAGCATTTT CASSQTSGGPQHF
TRBJ2-5 TRBV27 TRBD1 . TGTGCCAGCAGTTCCGAAGGGGGCAATCAAGAGACCCAGTACTTC CASSSEGGNQETQYF
TRBJ2-7 TRBV28 . . TGTGCCAGCAGTTTCGCATACGAGCAGTACTTC CASSFAYEQYF
TRBJ2-3 TRBV5-4 . . TGTGCCAGCAGCTTGGCGACGGGATTCACAGATACGCAGTATTTT CASSLATGFTDTQYF
TRBJ2-1 TRBV14 . . TGTGCCAGCAGCCAAGATGGTGGGCCACACAGTGAGCAGTTCTTC CASSQDGGPHSEQFF
TRBJ2-1 TRBV9 TRBD2 . TGTGCCAGCAGCCCCGGGACTAGCGGGTACAATGAGCAGTTCTTC CASSPGTSGYNEQFF
TRBJ2-1 TRBV10-3 TRBD2 once TGTGCCATCAGTAGCATAGCGGGCCATACGGATGAGCAGTTCTTC CAISSIAGHTDEQFF
TRBJ1-3 TRBV28 . . TGTGCCAGCAGTTTCCTGGACAGCGTCGGAAACACCATATATTTT CASSFLDSVGNTIYF
TRBJ2-2 TRBV10-1 TRBD2 few TGCGCCAGCAGTGTTAGCGGGAGCACCGGGGAGCTGTTTTTT CASSVSGSTGELFF
TRBJ2-7 TRBV19 . . TGTGCCAGTAGTACCGTTGGGGGACGGCCGCCCGAGCAGTACTTC CASSTVGGRPPEQYF
TRBJ2-1 TRBV4-3 TRBD2 . TGCGCCAGCAGCGGACTAGCGGGAGTAAATGAGCAGTTCTTC CASSGLAGVNEQFF
TRBJ2-7 TRBV5-1 . . TGCGCCAGCAGCTTGGAGATCCTCTACGAGCAGTACTTC CASSLEILYEQYF
TRBJ1-5 TRBV19 . . TGTGCCAGTAGTATCTTGTCGGGGGTTAATCAGCCCCAGCATTTT CASSILSGVNQPQHF
TRBJ2-3 TRBV5-1 . . TGCGCCAGCAGCTTGGCCCAGGACACAGATACGCAGTATTTT CASSLAQDTDTQYF
TRBJ2-7 TRBV9 TRBD2 . TGTGCCAGCAGCGTAGGGCCGGGACTAGTGCCCTACGAGCAGTACTTC CASSVGPGLVPYEQYF
TRBJ2-7 TRBV7-6 TRBD2 . TGTGCCAGCAGCCGTTGGCTAGCGGGAGAGAGCGAGCAGTACTTC CASSRWLAGESEQYF
TRBJ2-7 TRBV10-3 . . TGTGCCGCCCAGGACCGGGACACCACCTACGAGCAGTACTTC CAAQDRDTTYEQYF
TRBJ2-1 TRBV10-2 . . TGCGCCAGCAGGGAGAATGAGCAGTTCTTC CASRENEQFF
TRBJ1-4 TRBV5-1 TRBD1 . TGCGCCAGCAGCTTGGCAGGGGGTAATGAAAAACTGTTTTTT CASSLAGGNEKLFF
TRBJ2-5 TRBV29-1 . . TGCAGCGTTCAAGGGAGAGAGACCCAGTACTTC CSVQGRETQYF
TRBJ2-7 TRBV27 . . TGTGCCAGCAAACCTAGCAGGGGGGGGCGCTTTTACGAGCAGTACTTC CASKPSRGGRFYEQYF
TRBJ2-1 TRBV10-1 . . TGCGCCAGCAGTGGATTACTGTACAATGAGCAGTTCTTC CASSGLLYNEQFF
TRBJ2-7 TRBV5-6 TRBD1 . TGTGCCAGCAGCTTGGACAGGGGGCAGGACGAGCAGTACTTC CASSLDRGQDEQYF
TRBJ2-5 TRBV18 . once TGTGCCAGCTCACCATTACGGGCTCAAGAGACCCAGTACTTC CASSPLRAQETQYF
TRBJ2-1 TRBV6-1 . once TGTGCCAGCAGTCCTAACCCGAGCGGAAACAATGAGCAGTTCTTC CASSPNPSGNNEQFF
TRBJ2-1 TRBV28 TRBD2 . TGTGCCAGCAGTATAGCGGGATTGGCCTACAATGAGCAGTTCTTC CASSIAGLAYNEQFF
TRBJ1-2 TRBV28 . . TGTGCCAGCAGTTTACTCGATCGGTCCTATGGCTACACCTTC CASSLLDRSYGYTF
TRBJ1-5 TRBV5-8 . . TGTGCCAGCAGCAGACCTACACAGCCCCAGCATTTT CASSRPTQPQHF
TRBJ2-5 TRBV7-3 . . TGTGCCAGCAGCCTTGGACTACAAGAGACCCAGTACTTC CASSLGLQETQYF
TRBJ2-1 TRBV6-4 . . TGTGCCAGCTCTCCGGAAAGCTCCTACAATGAGCAGTTCTTC CASSPESSYNEQFF
TRBJ2-5 TRBV14 TRBD2 once TGTGCCAGCAGCCAAGATCTGGGCGGGAGGTCAGAGACCCAGTACTTC CASSQDLGGRSETQYF
TRBJ2-1 TRBV7-8 . . TGTGCCAGCAGCTTAGACAGCGTGGGAGGACGTTCCGAGCAGTTCTTC CASSLDSVGGRSEQFF
TRBJ2-7 TRBV28 . . TGTGCCAGCAGTGACCAGATTCCGGGCTACGAGCAGTACTTC CASSDQIPGYEQYF
TRBJ2-5 TRBV7-8 TRBD1 . TGTGCCAGCTCCCTGGACAGGGGGGACCAAGAGACCCAGTACTTC CASSLDRGDQETQYF
TRBJ1-4 TRBV11-3 . . TGTGCCAGCAGCCGGGGGGTAAATGAAAAACTGTTTTTT CASSRGVNEKLFF
TRBJ2-1 TRBV7-3 . . TGTGCCAGCAGCCCGGACTGGAGCTCCTACAATGAGCAGTTCTTC CASSPDWSSYNEQFF
TRBJ1-2 TRBV28 . . TGTGCCAGCAGTGGACAGACCTATGGCTACACCTTC CASSGQTYGYTF
TRBJ2-1 TRBV10-2 TRBD2 . TGCGCCAGCAGTGATTCCGGGACTAGTTTCTTCAATGAGCAGTTCTTC CASSDSGTSFFNEQFF